The 3 T cell receptor beta chains reported below all come from one sample, sequenced in a study of blood T cells in healthy people across ages. A second PCR, run for roughly 7 to 11 cycles, used a sample-barcoded 5' primer plus a J-beta primer mix. TCRdb independently ran MiXCR on the 5' RACE reads; one entry per CDR3 protein. Of 600,000 or so distinct CDR3 sequences in the sample, 21% were seen once. The specimen sequenced was blood. Source of these receptors: a man between 70 and 80 years old in good health.

As to this clonotype: Given a much more abundant clone one base away, this may be a read error. The gene calls are TRBV4-3 and TRBJ2-1; D is possibly TRBD1 (5 bases). The DNA matches TRBJ2-5 better at its end, which makes the J call doubtful. The CDR3 spans 15 residues. Per germline, CDR1 LGHNA and CDR2 YSLEER. CDR3 protein: CASSQEGPQGETQYF. The DNA for the CDR3 is TGCGCCAGCAGCCAAGAAGGGCCTCAGGGAGAGACCCAGTACTTC.

The chain is built from TRBV2 and TRBJ2-5; the D gene is possibly TRBD1 (6 bases). The J call may be incorrect, as the DNA end agrees better with TRBJ2-7. Germline lookup yields CDR1 SNHLY and CDR2 FYNNEI. The CDR3 runs 16 residues. CDR3 DNA sequence: TGTGCCAGCCGGAACCCACAGGGATCGGGCTCCTACGAGCAGTACTTC. Translating it yields CASRNPQGSGSYEQYF.

The chain has TRBV9 and TRBJ2-3; 7 bases map to TRBD1. The CDR3 sequence is 17 residues long. Trimming at V came to 2 bases and at J to 0 bases, leaving 9 bases not matched to a gene. Germline CDR1 SGDLS, CDR2 YYNGEE. Written as DNA, the CDR3 is TGTGCCAGCAGCGTTACAGGGGCAAGTGCTAGCACAGATACGCAGTATTTT. Translated: CASSVTGASASTDTQYF. Drawing the rest from reference TRBV9 and TRBJ2-3, the complete variable domain is DSGVTQTPKHLITATGQRVTLRCSPRSGDLSVYWYQQSLDQGLQFLIQYYNGEERAKGNILERFSAQQFPDLHSELNLSSLELGDSALYFCASSVTGASASTDTQYFGPGTRLTVL.